Shown below are 14 T cell receptor beta chains from a single sample sequenced in a study of blood T cell repertoires in COVID-19 (TCRdb year 2020). Libraries were constructed by the immunoSEQ multiplex PCR assay. TCRdb mirrors the immuneACCESS table, restricted to in-frame sequences. Some clones are absent from its copies; in checked studies, under half trace to an unresolved V gene, and the reason for the others is unknown. The sample yields a few hundred thousand clones; approximately 86% were counted once. Of the sample, around 14% falls within the top ten clones. Sequenced input: peripheral blood. Receptor source: a woman in her seventies with COVID-19, enrolled during active disease.

The chain joins TRBV29-1 to TRBJ1-1, with D perhaps TRBD1 (6 bases). This CDR3 has 14 amino acids. Per germline, CDR1 SQVTM and CDR2 ANQGSEA. Trimming stripped 6 bases from V and 3 bases from J, with 17 bases between. CDR3 amino acids: CSVALLGADTEAFF. The CDR3 DNA reads as TGCAGCGTCGCCTTATTGGGGGCAGACACTGAAGCTTTCTTT.

In its sample, this clone was seen a few times. The J gene is TRBJ1-4, the V gene TRBV4-3; D ambiguous. The germline V gene encodes CDR1 LGHNA and CDR2 YSLEER. This CDR3 region has 15 residues. Trimming left V 2 bases short and J 3 bases short, with 10 bases between. The CDR3 coding sequence is TGCGCCAGCAGCCAAAGGCAGGTTCCTAATGAAAAACTGTTTTTT. This gives the protein CASSQRQVPNEKLFF.

As for this clone: Other DNA sequences of this sample code for an identical CDR3. This chain uses TRBV12-3 or TRBV12-4 with TRBJ1-2, with D unresolved. V gave up 1 base and J gave up 2 bases, with 5 bases separating them. The CDR3 is made up of 13 amino acids. CDR3 protein: CASSLDRNYGYTF. Here the CDR3 DNA reads TGTGCCAGCAGTTTAGACAGAAACTATGGCTACACCTTC.

V gene TRBV14 combines with J gene TRBJ1-1; possibly TRBD1 for D (5 bases). The V and J ends lost 1 base and 5 bases respectively, with 14 bases between them. Germline V gives CDR1 SGHDN, CDR2 FVKESK. The CDR3 has 15 residues. The DNA for the CDR3 is TGTGCCAGCAGCCAAGCTGGGGCCCTGAGGACTGAAGCTTTCTTT. Residues: CASSQAGALRTEAFF.

This clone occurred a few times. This chain connects TRBV3-1 (or the pseudogene TRBV3-2) to TRBJ1-1, with 7 bases aligning to TRBD1. The CDR3 runs 13 residues. With 0 bases clipped from V and 10 bases from J, the junction kept 5 bases outside the gene matches. Per the germline V gene, CDR1 is LGHDT and CDR2 is YNNKEL (reference sequence). For the CDR3, the DNA is TGTGCCAGCAGCCAAGATCCCCGACAGGGAGCTTTCTTT. It yields the protein CASSQDPRQGAFF.

The genes are TRBV4-3 and TRBJ2-2, with D hard to call. The V and J ends lost 0 bases and 1 base respectively, with 6 bases between them. CDR1 and CDR2 from the germline V gene are LGHNA and YSLEER. The CDR3 length is 15 residues. The DNA for the CDR3 is TGCGCCAGCAGCCAAGATTTCGGGAACACCGGGGAGCTGTTTTTT. Amino acids: CASSQDFGNTGELFF.

The CDR3 DNA reads TGTGCCAGCAGCTTAGAAGCAGGACTATACGAGCAGTACTTC. It specifies CASSLEAGLYEQYF. V usage is TRBV11-2 and J usage is TRBJ2-7, with a weak D call TRBD2 (6 bases). The CDR3 totals 14 residues. Germline V gene data show CDR1 as SGHAT and CDR2 as FQNNGV. The V gene lost 0 bases and the J gene lost 4 bases, with 10 bases spanning the gap.

The CDR3 reads CASAGTGWGDTQYF. The CDR3 DNA is TGTGCCAGCGCCGGGACAGGGTGGGGAGATACGCAGTATTTT. V usage is TRBV6-5 and J usage is TRBJ2-3; 9 nucleotides agree with TRBD1. The J segment lost 5 bases and the V segment lost 8 bases, leaving 8 bases of the junction unmatched. Germline CDR1 is MNHEY and CDR2 is SVGAGI. CDR3 length: 14 residues.

This sequence joins TRBV28 and TRBJ2-5; D is possibly TRBD2 (6 bases). The CDR3 sequence is 16 residues long. Germline V gene data show CDR1 as MDHEN and CDR2 as SYDVKM. Trimming shortened V by 6 bases and J by 0 bases, and 17 bases separated the two germline ends. The DNA of the CDR3 is TGTGCCAGCAGCCTCCCTGGAGCGGGCGACCAAGAGACCCAGTACTTC. It codes for CASSLPGAGDQETQYF.

This chain connects TRBV27 to TRBJ1-4; D is perhaps TRBD1 (6 bases). This CDR3 has 15 residues. Germline lookup yields CDR1 MNHEY and CDR2 SMNVEV (reference sequence). Trimming stripped 3 bases from V and 6 bases from J, with 14 bases between. DNA for the CDR3: TGTGCCAGCAGTTTCAGGGACAATCCATATGAAAAACTGTTTTTT. Amino acid sequence: CASSFRDNPYEKLFF.

The chain couples TRBV27 to TRBJ2-7; 7 bases align to TRBD1. J was trimmed by 3 bases and V by 6 bases; bases with no gene match: 8. This CDR3 region has 14 residues. Germline CDR1 and CDR2: MNHEY and SMNVEV (reference sequence). CDR3 DNA: TGTGCCAGCAGACCAACCGGGACAGTCTACGAGCAGTACTTC. Protein product: CASRPTGTVYEQYF.

V is TRBV6-6 and J is TRBJ1-6; TRBD1 aligns across 11 bases. Losses at the gene ends were 6 bases for V and 10 bases for J; bases not matched to a gene: 5. Germline CDR1 and CDR2: MNHNY and SVGAGI (reference sequence). The CDR3 spans 14 residues. The CDR3 loop is CASSLGQGGSPLHF. CDR3 nucleotide sequence: TGTGCCAGCAGCTTGGGACAGGGGGGATCACCCCTCCACTTT.

This clone was recorded many times. The CDR3: CASSPYPGSLSYEQYF. In DNA form, the CDR3 reads TGTGCCAGCAGCCCCTACCCGGGGAGCCTCTCCTACGAGCAGTACTTC. The chain couples TRBV3-1 (or the pseudogene TRBV3-2) to TRBJ2-7, with D possibly matching TRBD2 (5 bases). V lost 4 bases and J lost 0, with 16 bases in between. Germline V gives CDR1 LGHDT, CDR2 YNNKEL (reference sequence). CDR3 size: 16 residues.

This clone was picked up one time. The CDR3 protein is CASSLDRGYEQYF. The CDR3 bases are TGCGCCAGCAGCCTTGACAGGGGCTACGAGCAGTACTTC. The chain employs TRBV4-1 and TRBJ2-7, with 8 nucleotides matching TRBD1. V was clipped by 4 bases and J by 3 bases; unmatched bases: 2. Germline V CDR1 and CDR2: MGHRA, YSYEKL. The length of the CDR3 is 13 residues.